These 16 T cell receptor beta chains originate from one sample sequenced in a study of blood T cell repertoires in COVID-19. The data were produced by immunoSEQ multiplex PCR, yet TCRdb's version contains in-frame clones alone and is incomplete. The sample lists about 72,000 clones; roughly 80% were seen once. Sequenced input: peripheral blood. The receptors stem from a human donor in a cohort sampled during active COVID-19.

The V call is TRBV6-6, the J call TRBJ2-3; 10 bases map to TRBD1. The CDR3 consists of 16 residues. V lost 1 base and J lost 4; bases outside the gene matches: 5. The germline CDR1 and CDR2 sequences are MNHNY and SVGAGI (reference sequence). The CDR3 coding sequence is TGTGCCAGCAGTTACTTAGGGACAGGGGTGGCAGATACGCAGTATTTT. This sequence encodes CASSYLGTGVADTQYF.

The chain carries TRBV9 and TRBJ1-1, with 8 bases identical to TRBD1. Germline V gene sequence: CDR1 SGDLS, CDR2 YYNGEE. CDR3 length: 15 amino acids. The V gene end was trimmed by 0 bases and the J gene end by 5 bases; junction bases not matched to a gene: 6. The CDR3 DNA reads as TGTGCCAGCAGCGTAGACGGCAGGGGGCGGACTGAAGCTTTCTTT. Protein sequence: CASSVDGRGRTEAFF.

The V gene is TRBV19, the J gene TRBJ1-6, with 7 bases identical to TRBD1. Germline V gene sequence: CDR1 LNHDA, CDR2 SQIVND (reference sequence). CDR3 length equals 16 residues. V lost 5 bases and J lost 1; bases outside the gene matches: 5. The CDR3 sequence is CASSGRGVSYNSPLHF. The CDR3 nucleotides read TGTGCCAGTAGTGGCAGGGGGGTGTCCTATAATTCACCCCTCCACTTT.

The chain is built from TRBV18 and TRBJ1-1; D is unclear. The CDR3 is 15 amino acids. Trimming cost V 1 base and J 0 bases, with 9 bases left between them. Germline V gives CDR1 KGHSH, CDR2 LQKENI. In DNA form, the CDR3 reads TGTGCCAGCTCACCACTGACTGAAATGAACACTGAAGCTTTCTTT. Translating it yields CASSPLTEMNTEAFF.

The CDR3 is CASVGGGGTEAFF. CDR3 in DNA: TGTGCCAGCGTCGGGGGGGGAGGCACTGAAGCTTTCTTT. The chain joins TRBV25-1 to TRBJ1-1, with D perhaps matching TRBD1 (5 bases). Trimming cost V 8 bases and J 4 bases, with 14 bases left between them. The CDR3 is made up of 13 amino acids. Germline CDR1 is MGHDK and CDR2 is SYGVNS.

This chain uses TRBV28 with TRBJ1-6; 7 bases line up with TRBD1. This CDR3 has 13 residues. V lost 10 bases and J lost 13; bases outside the gene matches: 13. Germline V lookup: CDR1 MDHEN, CDR2 SYDVKM. The CDR3 loop reads CATSWDSSFPLHF. The CDR3 region has the DNA TGTGCCACATCATGGGACAGCTCCTTCCCCCTCCACTTT.

V is TRBV9 and J is TRBJ1-6; the match to TRBD1 covers 8 bases. With V trimmed by 4 bases and J by 2 bases, 5 bases remained unmatched. The CDR3 loop spans 16 amino acids. Germline values: CDR1 SGDLS, CDR2 YYNGEE. CDR3 residues: CASSKQGDPYNSPLHF. In DNA, the CDR3 is TGTGCCAGCAGCAAACAGGGGGACCCCTATAATTCACCCCTCCACTTT.

The J gene is TRBJ1-5, the V gene TRBV4-1; possible D gene TRBD1, 6 bases. Trimming took 3 bases from V and 3 from J, leaving 12 bases between them. Germline V CDR1 and CDR2: MGHRA, YSYEKL. This CDR3 region has 15 residues. CDR3 protein: CASSHNQGYNQPQHF. The CDR3 DNA is TGCGCCAGCAGCCACAACCAGGGGTACAATCAGCCCCAGCATTTT.

V is TRBV3-1 (or the pseudogene TRBV3-2) and J is TRBJ1-6; 7 bases agree with TRBD1. The CDR3 length is 13 residues. Trimming removed 4 bases from V and 7 bases from J; junction bases left unmatched: 1. Germline CDR1 and CDR2: LGHDT and YNNKEL (reference sequence). CDR3 DNA sequence: TGTGCCAGCAGCCTACAGGGGAATTCACCCCTCCACTTT. It specifies CASSLQGNSPLHF.

The genes are TRBV5-4 and TRBJ2-1, with D possibly being TRBD1 (6 bases). The CDR3 spans 16 residues. V gave up 4 bases and J gave up 8 bases, with 22 bases separating them. Germline V lookup: CDR1 SGHNT, CDR2 YYREEE (reference sequence). In DNA, the CDR3 is TGTGCCAGCAGCCGGTCCCGCAGGGGTCTGGGGGATGAGCAGTTCTTC. Translated: CASSRSRRGLGDEQFF.

The chain uses TRBV19 and TRBJ2-6; D may be TRBD2 (6 bases). The length of the CDR3 is 16 residues. The V gene's germline CDR1 is LNHDA and CDR2 SQIVND (reference sequence). Trimming pared 1 base from V and 4 bases from J, leaving 11 bases between. CDR3 loop: CASSIGGDIGANVLTF. The CDR3 DNA reads TGTGCCAGTAGTATAGGGGGGGATATAGGGGCCAACGTCCTGACTTTC.

V gene TRBV7-8 combines with J gene TRBJ2-7; D might be TRBD2 (6 bases). This CDR3 has 15 amino acids. V lost 1 base, J lost 3 bases, and 13 bases lay in between. CDR1 is SGHVS and CDR2 is FQNEAQ in the germline V gene. CDR3 sequence reads: CASSLVAGIIYEQYF. The CDR3 DNA reads TGTGCCAGCAGCTTAGTGGCGGGAATTATCTACGAGCAGTACTTC.

The gene calls are TRBV7-2 and TRBJ2-1; possible D gene TRBD2, 6 bases. CDR3 length: 16 amino acids. CDR1 and CDR2 (germline): SGHTA, FQGNSA. Between the trimmed V and J ends, which lost 3 bases and 7 bases, there was a span of 19 bases. CDR3 nucleotides: TGTGCCAGCAGCTTGTCGGGACTGGGGCCTGGTAATGAGCAGTTCTTC. Protein product: CASSLSGLGPGNEQFF.

The chain couples TRBV6-6 to TRBJ1-6; D not certain. Germline V gene sequence: CDR1 MNHNY, CDR2 SVGAGI (reference sequence). With 6 bases removed from V and 5 bases from J, the gap between germline ends came to 14 bases. The CDR3 consists of 15 residues. The CDR3 reads CASSSPGSNNSPLHF. The CDR3 nucleotides read TGTGCCAGCAGCTCCCCGGGGTCGAATAATTCACCCCTCCACTTT.

The rearrangement links TRBV6-1 to TRBJ2-7; TRBD2 matches at 7 bases. This CDR3 comprises 16 residues. Germline V gene lookup returns CDR1 MNHNS and CDR2 SASEGT. The junction had 9 bases not matched to a gene; V was cut back by 4 bases and J by 0 bases. The chain's CDR3 is CASSASSGAYSYEQYF. The CDR3 DNA sequence: TGTGCCAGCAGTGCTTCCAGCGGGGCATACTCCTACGAGCAGTACTTC.

The chain employs TRBV6-1 and TRBJ1-6; D might be TRBD1 (6 bases). V lost 1 base to trimming and J lost 2 bases, with 6 bases between them. Per germline, CDR1 MNHNS and CDR2 SASEGT. This CDR3 has 15 amino acids. The DNA of the CDR3 is TGTGCCAGCAGTGAAGACAGGGCCTATAATTCACCCCTCCACTTT. Protein: CASSEDRAYNSPLHF.